This TCR beta chain is drawn from a study of blood T cell repertoires in COVID-19. Profiling relied on immunoSEQ multiplex PCR, and the TCRdb table lists in-frame clones only, not all of them. The sample yields hundreds of thousands of clones, approximately 89% seen once. Germline CDR1 and CDR2: SGHRS and YFSETQ. The length of the CDR3 is 13 residues. V was cut by 4 bases and J by 2 bases, with 9 bases left in between. The receptor was derived from a woman aged 25 to 39 with COVID-19, enrolled during active disease. Sequencing was performed on peripheral blood. V usage is TRBV5-1 and J usage is TRBJ1-2; D gene uncertain. The CDR3 nucleotides read TGCGCCAGCAGCGGAGGGTTCAACTATGGCTACACCTTC. Residues: CASSGGFNYGYTF. The full variable domain, with the rest looked up from reference TRBV5-1 and TRBJ1-2, is KAGVTQTPRYLIKTRGQQVTLSCSPISGHRSVSWYQQTPGQGLQFLFEYFSETQRNKGNFPGRFSGRQFSNSRSEMNVSTLELGDSALYLCASSGGFNYGYTFGSGTRLTVV.